This T cell receptor (beta chain) originates from a study of blood T cell repertoires in COVID-19. At the level of the study: Samples came from the United States, Italy and Spain, spanning acute and convalescent COVID-19. The analysed material was cDNA or gDNA that came from T cells, B-cell-depleted T cells, or PBMCs.

Germline lookup yields CDR1 SGHNT and CDR2 YYREEE (reference sequence). The CDR3 is 15 residues long. Trimming at V came to 1 base and at J to 7 bases, leaving 5 bases not matched to a gene. Authors' processing steps: Amplification of reference gene primers was used by the study to estimate nucleated cell counts. The repertoire was sequenced with immunoSEQ multiplex PCR; TCRdb's copy has only in-frame clones and lacks some. V, J and clone size are those of that table, while D and trimming were read from the DNA. The sample contains under 250,000 clones, over 90% of which appear only once. Seattle patient enrollment occurred during active infection, with longitudinal follow-up thereafter.

The receptor was isolated from a man aged 25-40 years with COVID-19, enrolled during active disease. Source material: peripheral blood. The chain combines TRBV5-4 with TRBJ1-6; TRBD1 matches at 7 bases. The CDR3: CASSLRGGGNSPLHF. The CDR3 coding sequence is TGTGCCAGCAGCTTGAGAGGGGGCGGGAATTCACCCCTCCACTTT.